These 6 T cell receptor beta chains were sequenced from one sample in a study of blood T cell repertoires in COVID-19. The method was immunoSEQ multiplex PCR; TCRdb's version includes in-frame clones alone and lacks a portion of them. The sample holds over 140,000 clones, about three quarters seen once. Material: peripheral blood. The receptors shown here come from a woman between 50 and 59 years old with active or convalescent COVID-19.

The chain has TRBV7-2 and TRBJ1-3; the D gene is possibly TRBD1 (6 bases). Trimming removed 6 bases at V and 1 base at J, with 13 bases between. This CDR3 spans 15 amino acids. Germline loops: CDR1 SGHTA, CDR2 FQGNSA. The CDR3: CASRPTGLSGNTIYF. In DNA, the CDR3 is TGTGCCAGCAGGCCAACAGGGCTATCTGGAAACACCATATATTTT.

The chain is built from TRBV5-1 and TRBJ2-1, with TRBD2 identical over 9 bases. V trimming: 3 bases; J trimming: 7 bases; junction bases outside the gene matches: 8. CDR3 size: 15 residues. Germline values: CDR1 SGHRS, CDR2 YFSETQ. The CDR3 DNA is TGCGCCAGCAGCTATTTAGCGGGAGAGGGGAATGAGCAGTTCTTC. Translating it yields CASSYLAGEGNEQFF.

CDR3 amino acids: CSVGVSGSGADTQYF. CDR3 bases: TGCAGCGTTGGGGTTAGCGGGAGTGGGGCAGATACGCAGTATTTT. The chain links TRBV29-1 to TRBJ2-3; TRBD2 matches 9 bases. The J segment lost 4 bases and the V segment lost 4 bases, leaving 9 bases of the junction unmatched. The germline V gene has CDR1 SQVTM and CDR2 ANQGSEA. The length of the CDR3 is 15 residues.

The V and J genes are TRBV3-1 (or the pseudogene TRBV3-2) and TRBJ2-4; TRBD1 aligns across 7 bases. J lost 6 bases, V lost 3 bases, and 2 bases had no gene match. Germline values: CDR1 LGHDT, CDR2 YNNKEL (reference sequence). The CDR3 is 13 amino acids. As DNA, the CDR3 is TGTGCCAGCAGCCACGCAGGGGGAAACATTCAGTACTTC. Residues: CASSHAGGNIQYF.

The chain joins TRBV7-2 to TRBJ1-1, with TRBD1 matching 9 bases. CDR3 length: 15 residues. V gave up 4 bases and J gave up 3 bases; unmatched junction bases: 6. Germline V gene lookup returns CDR1 SGHTA and CDR2 FQGNSA. The CDR3, as DNA: TGTGCCAGCAGCTCCTGGGACAGGGCTCACACTGAAGCTTTCTTT. Protein product: CASSSWDRAHTEAFF.

V is TRBV9 and J is TRBJ2-2; 11 positions agree with TRBD2. CDR3 length equals 16 residues. Germline V gene sequence: CDR1 SGDLS, CDR2 YYNGEE. The V and J ends lost 2 bases and 7 bases, in that order; junction bases with no gene match: 7. This CDR3 is CASSVLAGGPDGELFF. DNA for the CDR3: TGTGCCAGCAGCGTGTTAGCGGGGGGGCCTGACGGGGAGCTGTTTTTT.